The next 25 T cell receptor beta chains were all read from a single sample in a study of blood T cell repertoires in COVID-19. Assay: immunoSEQ multiplex PCR; the TCRdb copy retains only in-frame clones and omits some. The data contain under 150,000 clones, roughly 69% of them singletons. The sequencing input was peripheral blood. The receptor set was obtained from a woman in her seventies with acute or convalescent COVID-19.

V and J are TRBV7-9 and TRBJ2-1, with 11 bases lining up with TRBD2. The germline CDR1 and CDR2 sequences are SEHNR and FQNEAQ (reference sequence). CDR3 length: 17 residues. The junction had 14 bases not matched to a gene; V was cut back by 5 bases and J by 8 bases. DNA for the CDR3: TGTGCCAGCAGCGAAATACCCGTAGCGGGGGGGCCTTATGAGCAGTTCTTC. This encodes CASSEIPVAGGPYEQFF.

About this clone: Distinct nucleotide sequences in the sample also encode this CDR3. The V call is TRBV30, the J call TRBJ1-5; unclear D gene. Per germline, CDR1 GTSNPN and CDR2 SVGIG (reference sequence). CDR3 size: 13 residues. The V end lost 3 bases, the J end lost 0 bases, and 6 bases lay between the germline ends. The CDR3 loop reads CAWSPDSNQPQHF. In DNA form, the CDR3 reads TGTGCCTGGAGCCCAGATAGCAATCAGCCCCAGCATTTT.

The rearrangement joins TRBV7-2 to TRBJ2-3, with a possible D match to TRBD2 (6 bases). V was trimmed by 1 base and J by 0 bases, leaving 8 bases between them. From germline, CDR1 is SGHTA and CDR2 FQGNSA. This CDR3 spans 15 amino acids. CDR3 in amino acids: CASSLGGVSTDTQYF. The CDR3 DNA reads TGTGCCAGCAGCTTAGGGGGGGTCAGCACAGATACGCAGTATTTT.

The gene calls are TRBV7-9 and TRBJ1-3; D possibly corresponds to TRBD1 (6 bases). The CDR3 is 15 residues long. The V and J ends lost 3 bases and 3 bases respectively, with 12 bases between them. The germline V gene encodes CDR1 SEHNR and CDR2 FQNEAQ (reference sequence). The CDR3 sequence is CASSLTTGRGNTIYF. The CDR3 coding sequence is TGTGCCAGCAGCTTGACGACAGGTCGTGGAAACACCATATATTTT.

This clone was counted only a few times. The genes are TRBV5-6 and TRBJ1-1; no reliable D call. Germline CDR1 reads SGHDT; CDR2 reads YYEEEE. With 5 bases removed from V and 4 bases from J, the gap between germline ends came to 15 bases. This CDR3 spans 14 amino acids. This CDR3 reads CASSPGFEGTEAFF. CDR3 in DNA: TGTGCCAGCAGTCCGGGTTTCGAGGGCACTGAAGCTTTCTTT.

The chain uses TRBV5-6 and TRBJ2-5; 9 positions agree with TRBD1. Germline CDR1 SGHDT, CDR2 YYEEEE. V lost 0 bases, J lost 4 bases, and 4 bases stayed unmatched. This CDR3 is 15 amino acids long. The CDR3 sequence: CASSLGGQGTETQYF. CDR3 in DNA: TGTGCCAGCAGCTTGGGGGGACAGGGAACAGAGACCCAGTACTTC.

This clone has more than one count but fewer than ten. The V gene is TRBV5-6, the J gene TRBJ1-4, with 10 bases that match TRBD1. Germline loops: CDR1 SGHDT, CDR2 YYEEEE. This CDR3 comprises 15 residues. The V and J ends lost 4 bases and 7 bases, in that order; junction bases with no gene match: 7. Here the CDR3 reads CASSLKTGGGEKLFF. For the CDR3, the DNA is TGTGCCAGCAGCCTAAAGACAGGGGGCGGTGAAAAACTGTTTTTT.

The CDR3 nucleotides are TGTGCCAGTAGTATTGCGGCAGGGAGGGCAGATACGCAGTATTTT. It codes for CASSIAAGRADTQYF. The chain carries TRBV19 and TRBJ2-3; 7 nucleotides align to TRBD2. Germline V gene data show CDR1 as LNHDA and CDR2 as SQIVND (reference sequence). J gave up 4 bases and V 3 bases, and 7 bases lay outside the gene matches. The CDR3 extends over 15 amino acids.

The chain joins TRBV29-1 to TRBJ2-7, with TRBD1 matching over 8 bases. The CDR3 runs 14 residues. Germline loops: CDR1 SQVTM, CDR2 ANQGSEA. The junction had 8 bases not matched to a gene; V was cut back by 1 base and J by 6 bases. CDR3 sequence: CSVEVGSGGLEQYF. CDR3 DNA sequence: TGCAGCGTTGAAGTGGGGTCAGGGGGCCTCGAGCAGTACTTC.

The gene calls are TRBV18 and TRBJ1-2; 10 bases align to TRBD1. Unmatched junction bases numbered 1, after V lost 0 bases and J lost 6 bases. CDR3 size: 14 residues. Germline V gene sequence: CDR1 KGHSH, CDR2 LQKENI. CDR3: CASSPPGTGDGYTF. The CDR3, as DNA: TGTGCCAGCTCACCACCCGGGACAGGGGATGGCTACACCTTC.

The chain has TRBV19 and TRBJ1-5; D is perhaps TRBD1 (6 bases). CDR1 and CDR2 from the germline V gene are LNHDA and SQIVND (reference sequence). This CDR3 region has 16 residues. V shed 7 bases and J shed 1 base, with 17 bases lying between them. CDR3 in DNA: TGTGCCAGTACTGGGGGCGGAAGAGGGAGCAATCAGCCCCAGCATTTT. This encodes CASTGGGRGSNQPQHF.

This CDR3 reads CAWEIGLAGLGELFF. As DNA, the CDR3 is TGTGCCTGGGAAATCGGACTAGCGGGACTCGGGGAGCTGTTTTTT. The chain uses TRBV30 and TRBJ2-2; 12 nucleotides line up with TRBD2. The V gene's germline CDR1 is GTSNPN and CDR2 SVGIG (reference sequence). Trimming at V came to 5 bases and at J to 7 bases, leaving 8 bases not matched to a gene. The CDR3 sequence is 15 residues long.

This chain joins TRBV7-2 and TRBJ2-1; perhaps TRBD1 as D (5 bases). CDR3 length equals 14 residues. The germline CDR1 and CDR2 sequences are SGHTA and FQGNSA. The V gene lost 5 bases and the J gene lost 6 bases, with 14 bases spanning the gap. CDR3: CASSEIQGSNEQFF. Here the CDR3 DNA reads TGTGCCAGCAGCGAGATCCAGGGATCCAATGAGCAGTTCTTC.

A single count supports this clone. The rearrangement joins TRBV29-1 to TRBJ2-7, with 8 nucleotides matching TRBD1. The V gene end was trimmed by 6 bases and the J gene end by 1 base; junction bases not matched to a gene: 5. The CDR3 runs to 13 residues. CDR1 is SQVTM, CDR2 ANQGSEA, per germline. CDR3 coding DNA: TGCAGCGTACCCGGACAGGGTTCCTACGAGCAGTACTTC. Translation: CSVPGQGSYEQYF.

This clone has only a few counts. V is TRBV3-1 (or the pseudogene TRBV3-2) and J is TRBJ2-7, with 9 bases lining up with TRBD2. Germline V gives CDR1 LGHDT, CDR2 YNNKEL (reference sequence). V trimming: 1 base; J trimming: 2 bases; junction bases outside the gene matches: 3. The CDR3 contains 15 residues. CDR3 DNA: TGTGCCAGCAGCCAAGCTCCTAGCGGGGCCTACGAGCAGTACTTC. Translated, it gives CASSQAPSGAYEQYF.

The chain is built from TRBV4-1 and TRBJ2-1; TRBD2 matches 14 bases. Germline-derived CDR1 and CDR2 are MGHRA and YSYEKL. V lost 7 bases to trimming and J lost 4 bases; unmatched junction nucleotides: 6. This CDR3 comprises 16 residues. The chain's CDR3 is CASTPGLAGEYNEQFF. CDR3 in DNA: TGCGCCAGCACCCCGGGACTAGCGGGGGAGTACAATGAGCAGTTCTTC.

This sequence joins TRBV7-9 and TRBJ2-1, with D maybe TRBD2 (5 bases). The V gene lost 6 bases and the J gene lost 4 bases, with 10 bases spanning the gap. CDR3 length: 13 amino acids. CDR1 is SEHNR and CDR2 is FQNEAQ in the germline V gene (reference sequence). The CDR3 bases are TGTGCCAGCAGACGACTAACTTACAATGAGCAGTTCTTC. This encodes CASRRLTYNEQFF.

The chain links TRBV12-3 or TRBV12-4 to TRBJ2-2, with D hard to call. V was pared by 3 bases and J by 7 bases, with 6 bases between. CDR3 length: 12 residues. Here the CDR3 reads CASSLSVGELFF. CDR3 DNA: TGTGCCAGCAGTTTGAGCGTCGGGGAGCTGTTTTTT.

The chain carries TRBV5-1 and TRBJ2-5, with D possibly matching TRBD1 (5 bases). Deletions cut 0 bases from V and 5 bases from J, with 11 bases between. Germline V gives CDR1 SGHRS, CDR2 YFSETQ. The CDR3 covers 14 residues. Here the CDR3 DNA reads TGCGCCAGCAGCTTGGCCGGCAGGGCGGAGACCCAGTACTTC. Encoded protein: CASSLAGRAETQYF.

The rearrangement joins TRBV10-3 to TRBJ2-3, with 11 bases identical to TRBD2. The V and J ends lost 0 bases and 8 bases, in that order; junction bases with no gene match: 7. This CDR3 has 16 residues. Germline loops: CDR1 ENHRY, CDR2 SYGVKD. Here the CDR3 DNA reads TGTGCCATCAGTGAGTCGGGTAGCGGGGGGGCGAGTACGCAGTATTTT. Encoded protein: CAISESGSGGASTQYF.

This chain uses TRBV7-6 with TRBJ2-5; 11 bases line up with TRBD2. Germline trimming cut 1 base from V and 4 bases from J; bases unmatched to any gene: 8. CDR3 length equals 17 residues. The germline gives CDR1 SGHVS, CDR2 FNYEAQ. The CDR3 is CASSLGSSGGARETQYF. In nucleotides, the CDR3 is TGTGCCAGCAGCTTAGGTAGTAGCGGGGGGGCCCGAGAGACCCAGTACTTC.

This clone was counted a single time. This chain joins TRBV27 and TRBJ1-4, with 7 bases lining up with TRBD1. The CDR3 runs 13 residues. Germline-derived CDR1 and CDR2 are MNHEY and SMNVEV (reference sequence). V shed 6 bases, J shed 5 bases, and the junction held 3 bases outside the gene matches. DNA of the CDR3: TGTGCCAGCAGAACACAGGGGAATGAAAAACTGTTTTTT. As protein: CASRTQGNEKLFF.

The genes are TRBV29-1 and TRBJ2-2; TRBD1 matches 9 bases. Germline lookup yields CDR1 SQVTM and CDR2 ANQGSEA. CDR3 length: 16 amino acids. V lost 6 bases and J lost 6; bases outside the gene matches: 14. The CDR3 reads CSVYFWDRVLSGELFF. The DNA for the CDR3 is TGCAGCGTCTATTTCTGGGACAGGGTATTGTCCGGGGAGCTGTTTTTT.

This clone was seen just once. The chain joins TRBV7-2 to TRBJ1-2, with 7 bases identical to TRBD1. CDR1 and CDR2 from the germline V gene are SGHTA and FQGNSA. CDR3 length equals 14 residues. The V gene end was trimmed by 5 bases and the J gene end by 6 bases; junction bases not matched to a gene: 9. The CDR3 reads CASSQHRGSDGYTF. In nucleotides, the CDR3 is TGTGCCAGCAGCCAACACAGGGGATCTGATGGCTACACCTTC.

A word on this clone: A much larger clone is a single base away; this may be a read error. V and J are TRBV6-2 or TRBV6-3 and TRBJ1-1; D ambiguous. The CDR3 contains 12 residues. Germline-derived CDR1 and CDR2 are MNHEY and SVGEGT. V dropped 4 bases and J dropped 4 bases, with 7 bases sitting between them. CDR3 loop: CASSSPGTEAFF. As DNA, the CDR3 is TGTGCCAGCAGTTCCCCGGGCACTGAAGCTTTCTTT.